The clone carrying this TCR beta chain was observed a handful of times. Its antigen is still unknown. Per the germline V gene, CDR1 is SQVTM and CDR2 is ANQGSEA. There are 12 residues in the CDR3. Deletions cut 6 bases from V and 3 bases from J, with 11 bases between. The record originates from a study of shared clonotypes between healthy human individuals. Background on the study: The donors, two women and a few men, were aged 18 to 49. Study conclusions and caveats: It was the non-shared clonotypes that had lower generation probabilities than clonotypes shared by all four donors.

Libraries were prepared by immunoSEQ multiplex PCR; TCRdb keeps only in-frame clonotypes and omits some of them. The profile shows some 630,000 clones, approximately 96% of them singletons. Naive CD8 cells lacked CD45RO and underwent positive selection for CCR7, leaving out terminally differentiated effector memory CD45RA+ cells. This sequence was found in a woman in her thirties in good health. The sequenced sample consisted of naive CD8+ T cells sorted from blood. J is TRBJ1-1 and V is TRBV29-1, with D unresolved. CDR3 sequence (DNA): TGCAGCGTGGAACACCGCTACACTGAAGCTTTCTTT. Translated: CSVEHRYTEAFF.